The 27 T cell receptor beta chains below were found in one sample sequenced in a study of cytomegalovirus exposure and HLA in healthy donors. The PCR was carried out with 60 Vbeta primers and 13 Jbeta primers. The repertoire was sequenced with immunoSEQ multiplex PCR; TCRdb's copy has only in-frame clones and lacks some. In the table there are 110,000 to 150,000 clones, about 80% of which are singletons. Sequencing used PBMCs. These receptors originate from a middle-aged woman in good health and CMV-seronegative.

CDR3 sequence: CASSFDSQNQPQHF. The CDR3 DNA reads TGCGCCAGCAGCTTCGACAGTCAGAATCAGCCCCAGCATTTT. The rearrangement uses TRBV5-1 and TRBJ1-5; perhaps TRBD1 as D (5 bases). The CDR3 is made up of 14 amino acids. V dropped 2 bases and J dropped 4 bases, with 10 bases sitting between them. The V gene's germline CDR1 is SGHRS and CDR2 YFSETQ.

The V and J genes are TRBV7-2 and TRBJ2-1; TRBD2 aligns across 7 bases. The CDR3 is 16 residues long. Germline V gene lookup returns CDR1 SGHTA and CDR2 FQGNSA. V lost 4 bases, J lost 1 base, and 7 bases stayed unmatched. CDR3 DNA: TGTGCCAGCAGCTCCACCCCAGCGGGGTCCTACAATGAGCAGTTCTTC. It specifies CASSSTPAGSYNEQFF.

In regard to this clone: One junction end does not reproduce the germline sequence, and a read error may be involved. The sample holds other DNA sequences that translate to the same CDR3. V is TRBV4-1 and J is TRBJ2-5, with unresolved D. Germline CDR1 reads MGHRA; CDR2 reads YSYEKL. The CDR3 is 14 amino acids. CDR3 nucleotide sequence: TGCGCCAGCAGTCAAGTTCATAGCCTCGGGACCCAGTACTTC. Amino acids: CASSQVHSLGTQYF.

The chain combines TRBV14 with TRBJ1-2; TRBD1 might be the D (5 bases). Deletions cut 0 bases from V and 7 bases from J, with 12 bases between. Germline values: CDR1 SGHDN, CDR2 FVKESK. The CDR3 consists of 14 residues. The CDR3 sequence is CASSQEGGGVGYTF. CDR3 sequence (DNA): TGTGCCAGCAGCCAAGAGGGGGGAGGGGTTGGCTACACCTTC.

The chain joins TRBV6-1 to TRBJ1-1, with D possibly TRBD1 on 5 matching bases. The CDR3 length is 14 residues. The V end was cut by 4 bases, the J end by 1 base, with 10 bases between. Per germline, CDR1 MNHNS and CDR2 SASEGT. DNA of the CDR3: TGTGCCAGCAGTGGGACATCCCCGAACACTGAAGCTTTCTTT. It encodes CASSGTSPNTEAFF.

The chain combines TRBV7-6 with TRBJ1-1, with D possibly matching TRBD1 (6 bases). Germline loops: CDR1 SGHVS, CDR2 FNYEAQ. The CDR3 length is 13 residues. V was cut by 6 bases and J by 1 base, with 9 bases left in between. The DNA of the CDR3 is TGTGCCAGCAGTCAGGGGTGGAACACTGAAGCTTTCTTT. Translated: CASSQGWNTEAFF.

V gene TRBV7-3 combines with J gene TRBJ1-1; 8 nucleotides align to TRBD1. Germline CDR1 and CDR2: SGHTA and FQGTGA. This CDR3 contains 14 residues. The V and J ends lost 4 bases and 4 bases, in that order; junction bases with no gene match: 5. The DNA for the CDR3 is TGTGCCAGCAGCTCTACAGGGGGTATCACTGAAGCTTTCTTT. This codes for CASSSTGGITEAFF.

The CDR3 DNA reads as TGTGCCAGCAGCGTACAGGGGGCGGTTTGGGAACTGTTTTTT. It encodes CASSVQGAVWELFF. This chain connects TRBV13 to TRBJ1-4; TRBD1 matches 9 bases. The CDR3 has 14 residues. The junction had 10 bases not matched to a gene; V was cut back by 5 bases and J by 12 bases. Germline V gene sequence: CDR1 PRHDT, CDR2 FYEKMQ (reference sequence).

The chain has TRBV10-1 and TRBJ2-7, with a weak D call TRBD1 (5 bases). The CDR3 has 14 amino acids. V lost 4 bases, J lost 0 bases, and 10 bases lay in between. Germline V gene data show CDR1 as WNHNN and CDR2 as SYGVQD (reference sequence). DNA for the CDR3: TGCGCCAGCAGTGCTCAGGGAAGCTCCTACGAGCAGTACTTC. Protein product: CASSAQGSSYEQYF.

The V gene is TRBV11-2, the J gene TRBJ2-1; 12 positions agree with TRBD2. Germline CDR1 is SGHAT and CDR2 is FQNNGV. There are 16 residues in the CDR3. With 3 bases clipped from V and 4 bases from J, the junction kept 4 bases outside the gene matches. Here the CDR3 reads CASSFKTSGRYNEQFF. CDR3 in DNA: TGTGCCAGCAGCTTCAAGACTAGCGGGAGATACAATGAGCAGTTCTTC. The entire variable domain, with the rest obtained from reference TRBV11-2 and TRBJ2-1, is as follows: EAGVAQSPRYKIIEKRQSVAFWCNPISGHATLYWYQQILGQGPKLLIQFQNNGVVDDSQLPKDRFSAERLKGVDSTLKIQPAKLEDSAVYLCASSFKTSGRYNEQFFGPGTRLTVL.

This clone was seen a few times. The gene calls are TRBV4-2 and TRBJ1-2; 7 nucleotides line up with TRBD1. The CDR3 runs to 14 residues. Germline lookup yields CDR1 LGHNA and CDR2 YNFKEQ. The ends lost 2 bases at V and 2 bases at J; junction bases unmatched: 2. CDR3 sequence: CASSQQQGNYGYTF. The DNA of the CDR3 is TGTGCCAGCAGCCAACAACAGGGGAACTATGGCTACACCTTC.

The chain carries TRBV5-1 and TRBJ2-3; D may be TRBD1 (5 bases). Trimming took 7 bases from V and 4 from J, leaving 13 bases between them. Germline V CDR1 and CDR2: SGHRS, YFSETQ. CDR3 length: 13 amino acids. The chain's CDR3 is CASRRDVSDTQYF. The DNA for the CDR3 is TGCGCCAGCCGCAGGGATGTGTCAGATACGCAGTATTTT.

The rearrangement joins TRBV19 to TRBJ2-3, with D hard to call. The CDR3 extends over 13 amino acids. Looked up from germline, CDR1 is LNHDA and CDR2 is SQIVND (reference sequence). Trimming stripped 8 bases from V and 6 bases from J, with 15 bases between. DNA for the CDR3: TGTGCCAGTGTCGACTTCGTTGGTGATACGCAGTATTTT. Its translation is CASVDFVGDTQYF.

V usage is TRBV9 and J usage is TRBJ2-5; 10 bases map to TRBD2. With the DNA end fitting TRBJ2-7 better, the J assignment may be wrong. The CDR3 length is 15 residues. CDR1 is SGDLS and CDR2 is YYNGEE in the germline V gene. CDR3 amino acids: CASSPSSGSTYEQYF. The CDR3 DNA is TGTGCCAGCAGTCCCTCTAGCGGGAGTACCTACGAGCAGTACTTC.

This clone was observed a handful of times. The V call is TRBV5-1, the J call TRBJ2-7; 11 bases agree with TRBD1. Germline CDR1 and CDR2: SGHRS and YFSETQ. J gave up 4 bases and V 4 bases, and 7 bases lay outside the gene matches. The CDR3 sequence is 15 residues long. The CDR3 region has the DNA TGCGCCAGCAGCACCGGGACAGGGGGTGTATACGAGCAGTACTTC. This gives the protein CASSTGTGGVYEQYF.

This chain uses TRBV30 with TRBJ2-7; 8 bases fit TRBD1. Looked up from germline, CDR1 is GTSNPN and CDR2 is SVGIG (reference sequence). The CDR3 is 15 amino acids. V lost 2 bases to trimming and J lost 3 bases; unmatched junction nucleotides: 9. CDR3 sequence reads: CAWSPSGRGLYEQYF. The CDR3 bases are TGTGCCTGGAGTCCTAGTGGCAGGGGGCTCTACGAGCAGTACTTC.

This sequence joins TRBV4-3 and TRBJ2-7, with 7 positions matching TRBD1. This CDR3 contains 17 residues. The ends lost 0 bases at V and 3 bases at J; junction bases unmatched: 11. The V gene's germline CDR1 is LGHNA and CDR2 YSLEER. The CDR3 sequence: CASSQDVGGPPIYEQYF. CDR3 bases: TGCGCCAGCAGCCAAGATGTAGGGGGCCCCCCGATCTACGAGCAGTACTTC.

The chain couples TRBV7-6 to TRBJ1-1; 7 nucleotides align to TRBD1. Unmatched junction bases numbered 12, after V lost 5 bases and J lost 6 bases. The CDR3 extends over 15 amino acids. CDR1 SGHVS and CDR2 FNYEAQ come from the germline V gene. DNA for the CDR3: TGTGCCAGCAGCCGACAGGGAAACCCCTCGTCTGAAGCTTTCTTT. Translation gives CASSRQGNPSSEAFF.

The chain employs TRBV4-3 and TRBJ1-2, with 10 nucleotides matching TRBD1. The V gene end was trimmed by 4 bases and the J gene end by 5 bases; junction bases not matched to a gene: 4. There are 14 residues in the CDR3. In germline, CDR1 is LGHNA, CDR2 YSLEER. The CDR3 DNA follows: TGCGCCAGCAGCCCCGGACAGGGGGATTATGGCTACACCTTC. Amino acids: CASSPGQGDYGYTF.

The rearrangement links TRBV5-1 to TRBJ2-5, with TRBD2 as a possible D gene (6 bases). Trimming removed 0 bases at V and 4 bases at J, with 7 bases between. CDR3 size: 13 residues. Germline CDR1 is SGHRS and CDR2 is YFSETQ. The CDR3 spells CASSLAGVETQYF. CDR3 nucleotide sequence: TGCGCCAGCAGCTTGGCGGGGGTAGAGACCCAGTACTTC. The full variable domain, its missing parts supplied by reference TRBV5-1 and TRBJ2-5, is KAGVTQTPRYLIKTRGQQVTLSCSPISGHRSVSWYQQTPGQGLQFLFEYFSETQRNKGNFPGRFSGRQFSNSRSEMNVSTLELGDSALYLCASSLAGVETQYFGPGTRLLVL.

The V gene is TRBV19, the J gene TRBJ2-4, with D possibly being TRBD2 (6 bases). This CDR3 has 13 amino acids. V dropped 7 bases and J dropped 8 bases, with 15 bases sitting between them. The germline gives CDR1 LNHDA, CDR2 SQIVND (reference sequence). CDR3 in DNA: TGTGCCAGTACCCCCGATGGGGAGGACATTCAGTACTTC. This encodes CASTPDGEDIQYF.

The J gene is TRBJ2-5, the V gene TRBV9; weak D call: TRBD2 (5 bases). V shed 3 bases and J shed 1 base, with 16 bases lying between them. Germline V gives CDR1 SGDLS, CDR2 YYNGEE. The CDR3 covers 16 residues. The CDR3 nucleotides are TGTGCCAGCAGCGAGTCAGCGCGCGGGTTCCAAGAGACCCAGTACTTC. It yields the protein CASSESARGFQETQYF. The full variable domain, rest sourced from reference TRBV9 and TRBJ2-5, is DSGVTQTPKHLITATGQRVTLRCSPRSGDLSVYWYQQSLDQGLQFLIQYYNGEERAKGNILERFSAQQFPDLHSELNLSSLELGDSALYFCASSESARGFQETQYFGPGTRLLVL.

CDR3 sequence: CASGPGQGGHEQYF. CDR3 sequence (DNA): TGTGCTAGTGGCCCAGGACAGGGGGGCCACGAGCAGTACTTC. This rearrangement joins TRBV12-5 to TRBJ2-7; TRBD1 agrees at 10 bases. J was trimmed by 5 bases and V by 6 bases; bases with no gene match: 7. This CDR3 spans 14 amino acids. Germline loops: CDR1 LGHNT, CDR2 FRNRAP.

This rearrangement joins TRBV7-2 to TRBJ2-3; 9 positions agree with TRBD2. The CDR3 contains 16 residues. Losses at the gene ends were 3 bases for V and 2 bases for J; bases not matched to a gene: 6. Per the germline V gene, CDR1 is SGHTA and CDR2 is FQGNSA. The CDR3 loop is CASSLSGRRSTDTQYF. The CDR3 DNA sequence: TGTGCCAGCAGCTTGAGCGGGAGGCGTTCCACAGATACGCAGTATTTT.

The rearrangement joins TRBV19 to TRBJ2-2, with D tentatively TRBD2 (5 bases). The germline V gene encodes CDR1 LNHDA and CDR2 SQIVND (reference sequence). Trimming removed 6 bases at V and 3 bases at J, with 14 bases between. The CDR3 consists of 15 residues. The CDR3 region is CASRDRRFYTGELFF. In DNA, the CDR3 is TGTGCCAGTAGGGACCGGAGGTTCTACACCGGGGAGCTGTTTTTT.

This clone was observed a single time. The V gene is TRBV12-5, the J gene TRBJ2-1, with 9 bases that match TRBD2. The ends lost 5 bases at V and 1 base at J; junction bases unmatched: 9. The V gene's germline CDR1 is LGHNT and CDR2 FRNRAP. The CDR3 totals 17 residues. CDR3 amino acids: CASGNLSGRGSYNEQFF. CDR3 coding DNA: TGTGCTAGTGGTAACCTTAGCGGGAGAGGGTCCTACAATGAGCAGTTCTTC.

This chain joins TRBV5-1 and TRBJ2-2; tentative D call: TRBD1 (6 bases). The V gene's germline CDR1 is SGHRS and CDR2 YFSETQ. The CDR3 spans 14 residues. The V gene lost 3 bases and the J gene lost 5 bases, with 11 bases spanning the gap. CDR3 region: CASSWQQGTGELFF. In DNA form, the CDR3 reads TGCGCCAGCAGCTGGCAGCAGGGGACCGGGGAGCTGTTTTTT.